The 21 T cell receptor beta chains below were found in one sample sequenced in a study of T cell responses to AZD1222 COVID-19 vaccine. TCRdb keeps only in-frame clones here, not all; method: immunoSEQ multiplex PCR. Here the sample spans about 68,000 clones, approximately 90% being singletons. This specimen was peripheral blood, taken on day 0 of AZD1222 vaccination. The receptors stem from an adult in good health.

This clone has only a few counts. The chain recombines TRBV5-1 with TRBJ2-6; D gene unclear. Germline V gene sequence: CDR1 SGHRS, CDR2 YFSETQ. V dropped 0 bases and J dropped 2 bases, with 9 bases sitting between them. This CDR3 region has 16 residues. CDR3 nucleotide sequence: TGCGCCAGCAGCTTGGGAGGAGTTACTGGGGCCAACGTCCTGACTTTC. Translating gives CASSLGGVTGANVLTF.

The chain employs TRBV19 and TRBJ2-7, with a possible D match to TRBD2 (5 bases). Trimming shortened V by 5 bases and J by 4 bases, and 9 bases separated the two germline ends. The CDR3 spans 12 residues. Germline V gene lookup returns CDR1 LNHDA and CDR2 SQIVND (reference sequence). The CDR3 spells CASSGSGYEQYF. DNA for the CDR3: TGTGCCAGTAGTGGATCGGGATACGAGCAGTACTTC.

This chain uses TRBV2 with TRBJ1-2; a possible D gene is TRBD1 (6 bases). Trimming left V 4 bases short and J 5 bases short, with 8 bases between. Per germline, CDR1 SNHLY and CDR2 FYNNEI. The CDR3 runs 12 residues. The CDR3: CASSAQGYGYTF. DNA for the CDR3: TGTGCCAGCAGTGCACAGGGTTATGGCTACACCTTC.

The chain carries TRBV20-1 and TRBJ2-1, with D tentatively TRBD2 (6 bases). Germline CDR1 and CDR2: DFQATT and SNEGSKA (reference sequence). This CDR3 contains 11 residues. CDR3 nucleotide sequence: TGCAGCGCGGAGGGTTTAGATGAGCAGTTCTTC. As protein: CSAEGLDEQFF.

The chain is built from TRBV27 and TRBJ1-6; D is uncertain. The CDR3 is made up of 14 amino acids. Per germline, CDR1 MNHEY and CDR2 SMNVEV (reference sequence). Trimming removed 4 bases at V and 6 bases at J, with 10 bases between. In DNA form, the CDR3 reads TGTGCCAGCAGTTCCATCCCCGTTAATTCACCCCTCCACTTT. The encoded protein is CASSSIPVNSPLHF.

The J gene is TRBJ1-4, the V gene TRBV28; D ambiguous. CDR1 and CDR2 from the germline V gene are MDHEN and SYDVKM. The CDR3 runs 14 residues. V was clipped by 2 bases and J by 4 bases, with 8 bases between them. Here the CDR3 reads CASSLNSNNEKLFF. CDR3 sequence (DNA): TGTGCCAGCAGTTTAAATAGCAATAATGAAAAACTGTTTTTT.

The chain combines TRBV19 with TRBJ1-3, with D maybe TRBD1 (5 bases). Germline CDR1 LNHDA, CDR2 SQIVND (reference sequence). The CDR3 is made up of 16 amino acids. The V and J ends lost 3 bases and 0 bases respectively, with 12 bases between them. The CDR3 is CASSMKGMSSGNTIYF. CDR3 DNA: TGTGCCAGTAGTATGAAGGGGATGAGCTCTGGAAACACCATATATTTT.

The chain links TRBV5-6 to TRBJ2-7, with TRBD1 matching 7 bases. V shed 4 bases and J 3 bases; nucleotides not matched to a gene: 7. The CDR3 contains 14 residues. Germline V gives CDR1 SGHDT, CDR2 YYEEEE. The CDR3 sequence is CASSSTGANYEQYF. The CDR3 DNA sequence: TGTGCCAGCAGCAGTACAGGGGCGAACTACGAGCAGTACTTC.

The chain links TRBV12-5 to TRBJ2-1, with a weak D call TRBD1 (5 bases). Looked up from germline, CDR1 is LGHNT and CDR2 is FRNRAP. This CDR3 spans 15 amino acids. The V gene lost 1 base and the J gene lost 0 bases, with 7 bases spanning the gap. CDR3: CASGLGQSSYNEQFF. CDR3 nucleotides: TGTGCTAGTGGTTTGGGACAGAGCTCCTACAATGAGCAGTTCTTC.

In its sample, this clone was seen once. The rearrangement uses TRBV7-8 and TRBJ1-1; D is unclear. Per the germline V gene, CDR1 is SGHVS and CDR2 is FQNEAQ. V lost 3 bases, J lost 1 base, and 9 bases lay in between. The length of the CDR3 is 14 residues. Written as DNA, the CDR3 is TGTGCCAGCAGCTTTATCGGATCGAACACTGAAGCTTTCTTT. This encodes CASSFIGSNTEAFF.

V usage is TRBV24-1 and J usage is TRBJ2-1, with D maybe TRBD2 (6 bases). The ends were cut back, 4 bases at V and 7 bases at J, with 16 bases in the middle. Germline lookup yields CDR1 KGHDR and CDR2 SFDVKD. This CDR3 contains 15 residues. The CDR3 region has the DNA TGTGCCACCAGTGACCCTCGACTAGGGGAGAATGAGCAGTTCTTC. Its protein product is CATSDPRLGENEQFF.

Concerning this clone itself: Other DNA sequences in the same sample also yield this CDR3. The chain combines TRBV28 with TRBJ1-2; 9 positions match TRBD1. Germline V gene data show CDR1 as MDHEN and CDR2 as SYDVKM. J was trimmed by 8 bases and V by 3 bases; bases with no gene match: 4. This CDR3 comprises 13 residues. The CDR3, as DNA: TGTGCCAGCAGTTTGGGACAGGGAGGCGGCTACACCTTC. As protein: CASSLGQGGGYTF.

The chain joins TRBV6-6 to TRBJ1-2; 10 bases line up with TRBD1. The CDR3 is 14 residues long. With 5 bases clipped from V and 8 bases from J, the junction kept 8 bases outside the gene matches. Germline loops: CDR1 MNHNY, CDR2 SVGAGI (reference sequence). This CDR3 is CASSPGGTGEGYTF. The CDR3 DNA sequence: TGTGCCAGCAGTCCAGGGGGGACAGGGGAAGGCTACACCTTC.

V is TRBV7-2 and J is TRBJ2-5, with TRBD2 identical over 8 bases. V lost 5 bases to trimming and J lost 4 bases; unmatched junction nucleotides: 6. CDR3 length: 14 amino acids. CDR1 and CDR2 from the germline V gene are SGHTA and FQGNSA. Here the CDR3 DNA reads TGTGCCAGCAGCCCCGGACTAGCTCCAGAGACCCAGTACTTC. Its translation is CASSPGLAPETQYF.

This chain connects TRBV18 to TRBJ2-3; maybe TRBD2 (5 bases). This CDR3 has 14 amino acids. The germline gives CDR1 KGHSH, CDR2 LQKENI. The V gene lost 3 bases and the J gene lost 4 bases, with 11 bases spanning the gap. The chain's CDR3 is CASSPTGLADTQYF. The CDR3, as DNA: TGTGCCAGCTCACCGACGGGATTGGCAGATACGCAGTATTTT.

This chain uses TRBV6-5 with TRBJ1-1; the match to TRBD1 covers 11 bases. The CDR3 has 14 residues. Looked up from germline, CDR1 is MNHEY and CDR2 is SVGAGI. Trimming at V came to 7 bases and at J to 4 bases, leaving 5 bases not matched to a gene. In nucleotides, the CDR3 is TGTGCCAGCAACCGAGGGACAGGGGGCACTGAAGCTTTCTTT. It yields the protein CASNRGTGGTEAFF.

The chain is built from TRBV23-1 and TRBJ1-5; tentatively, D is TRBD1 (5 bases). TRBV23-1 is treated as an ORF (open reading frame) with a function not yet certain. Trimming cost V 0 bases and J 3 bases, with 12 bases left between them. This CDR3 has 16 residues. The CDR3 sequence: CASSQSPGRDNQPQHF. The CDR3 nucleotides are TGCGCCAGCAGTCAATCACCAGGGCGCGACAATCAGCCCCAGCATTTT.

This clone has just a few counts. The genes are TRBV28 and TRBJ1-2; TRBD1 aligns across 9 bases. This CDR3 region has 15 residues. Germline trimming cut 3 bases from V and 4 bases from J; bases unmatched to any gene: 6. The germline V gene has CDR1 MDHEN and CDR2 SYDVKM. This CDR3 is CASSFTGGRGYGYTF. CDR3 sequence (DNA): TGTGCCAGCAGTTTCACAGGGGGCAGGGGCTATGGCTACACCTTC.

This rearrangement joins TRBV29-1 to TRBJ1-4; perhaps TRBD1 as D (6 bases). The CDR3 consists of 14 residues. V was cut by 2 bases and J by 5 bases, with 12 bases left in between. In germline, CDR1 is SQVTM, CDR2 ANQGSEA. The CDR3 spells CSVESQGLNEKLFF. CDR3 DNA sequence: TGCAGCGTTGAAAGTCAGGGGCTCAATGAAAAACTGTTTTTT.

The CDR3 protein is CASSPSASRPYNEQFF. As DNA, the CDR3 is TGTGCCAGCAGCCCGAGCGCGAGCAGACCGTACAATGAGCAGTTCTTC. The chain has TRBV7-7 and TRBJ2-1; D uncertain. Germline V gene sequence: CDR1 SSHAT, CDR2 FNYEAQ (reference sequence). The CDR3 has 16 amino acids. V shed 5 bases and J shed 4 bases, with 18 bases lying between them.

The V and J genes are TRBV5-1 and TRBJ1-4, with unresolved D. Per the germline V gene, CDR1 is SGHRS and CDR2 is YFSETQ. This CDR3 has 13 residues. The V end lost 5 bases, the J end lost 0 bases, and 5 bases lay between the germline ends. The CDR3 reads CASRTATNEKLFF. As DNA, the CDR3 is TGCGCCAGCAGAACAGCAACTAATGAAAAACTGTTTTTT.